This T cell receptor beta chain stems from a study of CDR3 diversity in severe acne. Germline lookup yields CDR1 WSHSY and CDR2 SAAADI. There are 12 residues in the CDR3. Trimming took 6 bases from V and 10 from J, leaving 10 bases between them. TCRdb re-analysed the PCR reads in MiXCR, keeping a single row per CDR3 protein. The profile shows over 90,000 distinct CDR3 sequences, roughly half of them singletons. This clonotype came up a few times. The sequenced sample consisted of blood. This rearrangement joins TRBV10-2 to TRBJ1-6; D might be TRBD1 (6 bases). The TCR originated in a male donor with acne. The CDR3 loop is CASRGANSPLHF. CDR3 nucleotide sequence: TGCGCCAGCAGGGGGGCGAACTCACCCCTCCACTTT.